The clone carrying this T cell receptor beta chain was seen repeatedly, ten times or more. Its antigen remains unknown. This record comes from a study of T cells in Graves' hyperthyroidism and ophthalmopathy. The germline V gene has CDR1 MDHEN and CDR2 SYDVKM. The CDR3 has 13 amino acids. Trimming cost V 10 bases and J 15 bases, with 25 bases left between them. TCR beta CDR3 regions were amplified from RNA. First-round RT-PCR of the TCR CDR3 relied on the HTBI primer set. TCRdb analysed the multiplex PCR reads with MiXCR anew, one entry per CDR3 protein. Counted here are around 290,000 distinct CDR3 sequences, 12% to 15% occurring once; the ten biggest clones make up 6.5% to 10%. Findings and limits, study-wide: Ophthalmopathy was separated from stable hyperthyroidism by a 13 V-J model.

This sequence was found in a woman between 40 and 50 years old with Graves' hyperthyroidism. The chain combines TRBV28 with TRBJ2-4, with a weak D call TRBD2 (5 bases). Sequencing used blood. CDR3 nucleotides: TGTGCCACGATGTCGGACTCAACTCCGAGTTGGTACTTC. As protein: CATMSDSTPSWYF.